These 3 T cell receptor beta chains were sequenced from one sample in a study of shared clonotypes between healthy human individuals. Clones were sequenced by immunoSEQ multiplex PCR, and TCRdb holds only the in-frame ones, with some missing. The sample has approximately 720,000 clones; about two thirds are singletons. Sequenced sample: memory CD4+ T cells sorted from blood. Indicated subset: CD45RA-negative fraction. Every receptor here comes from a woman aged 25 to 39 in good health.

This clone was observed at least ten times. The CDR3 DNA reads TGTGCCAGCAGTCCAGTGCTGGGACAGGGGCTGAGGCAGCCCCAGCATTTT. Residues: CASSPVLGQGLRQPQHF. The chain combines TRBV28 with TRBJ1-5, with TRBD1 matching 10 bases. The CDR3 is 17 amino acids. V shed 5 bases and J 7 bases; nucleotides not matched to a gene: 14. Germline CDR1 reads MDHEN; CDR2 reads SYDVKM.

V is TRBV28 and J is TRBJ2-5; 14 nucleotides agree with TRBD2. J lost 1 base, V lost 6 bases, and 4 bases had no gene match. The CDR3 is 16 amino acids. Germline CDR1 is MDHEN and CDR2 is SYDVKM. The CDR3 nucleotides read TGTGCCAGCAGCATTGGACTAGCGGGAGGCCAAGAGACCCAGTACTTC. Its translation: CASSIGLAGGQETQYF.

About this clone: Just one base apart from a much larger clone, this may be a read error. This specimen includes other DNA sequences encoding the same CDR3. This chain connects TRBV19 to TRBJ1-5, with TRBD1 matching 8 bases. The junction had 5 bases not matched to a gene; V was cut back by 5 bases and J by 2 bases. The CDR3 consists of 15 residues. Germline-derived CDR1 and CDR2 are LNHDA and SQIVND (reference sequence). The CDR3 loop reads CASSSGQGGNQPQHF. CDR3 in DNA: TGTGCCAGTAGTTCCGGACAGGGCGGCAATCAGCCCCAGCATTTT.